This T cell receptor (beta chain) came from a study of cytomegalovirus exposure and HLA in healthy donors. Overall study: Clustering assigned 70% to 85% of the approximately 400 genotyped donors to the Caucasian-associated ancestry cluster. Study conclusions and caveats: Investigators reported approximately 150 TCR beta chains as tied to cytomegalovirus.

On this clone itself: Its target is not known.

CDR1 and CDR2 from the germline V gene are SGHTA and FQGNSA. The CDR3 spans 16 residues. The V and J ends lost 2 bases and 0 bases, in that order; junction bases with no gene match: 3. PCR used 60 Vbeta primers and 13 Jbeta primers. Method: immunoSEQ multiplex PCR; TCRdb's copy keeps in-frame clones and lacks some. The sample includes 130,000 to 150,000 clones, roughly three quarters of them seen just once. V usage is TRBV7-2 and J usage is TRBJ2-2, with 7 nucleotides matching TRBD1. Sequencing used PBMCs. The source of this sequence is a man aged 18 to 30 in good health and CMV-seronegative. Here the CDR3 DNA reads TGTGCCAGCAGCTTAACCGGGACAGCGAACACCGGGGAGCTGTTTTTT. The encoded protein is CASSLTGTANTGELFF.